Presented here are 22 T cell receptor beta chains from one specimen sequenced in a study of early T cells in non-severe SARS-CoV-2 infection. TCRdb reprocessed the 5' RACE reads with MiXCR, giving one entry per CDR3 protein. The data contain about 70,000 distinct CDR3 sequences, around 12% of them singletons. This specimen consisted of whole blood, obtained at baseline. These receptors came from an adult who was a healthcare worker with PCR-confirmed SARS-CoV-2 infection or an uninfected control (not recorded which). The donor label of this sample is uncertain.

This clonotype was counted between two and nine times. The chain recombines TRBV7-6 with TRBJ2-7, with 8 bases identical to TRBD2. V was clipped by 3 bases and J by 6 bases; unmatched bases: 10. This CDR3 spans 15 amino acids. The germline V gene encodes CDR1 SGHVS and CDR2 FNYEAQ. CDR3 region: CASSLALGGAGEQYF. In DNA form, the CDR3 reads TGTGCCAGCAGCTTGGCTCTCGGGGGGGCAGGCGAGCAGTACTTC.

In its sample, this clonotype was seen many times. The J gene is TRBJ1-6, the V gene TRBV9, with D perhaps matching TRBD1 (5 bases). Trimming took 1 base from V and 0 from J, leaving 8 bases between them. There are 16 residues in the CDR3. The germline CDR1 and CDR2 sequences are SGDLS and YYNGEE. DNA of the CDR3: TGTGCCAGCAGCGTATCCGACAGCTCCTATAATTCACCCCTCCACTTT. Translated: CASSVSDSSYNSPLHF.

This clonotype was counted a few times. This chain links TRBV18 with TRBJ1-1; weak D call: TRBD1 (6 bases). The germline CDR1 and CDR2 sequences are KGHSH and LQKENI. The CDR3 sequence is 14 residues long. V was trimmed by 5 bases and J by 4 bases, leaving 14 bases between them. The CDR3 coding sequence is TGTGCCAGCTCAAGAGGGGGAGAGGCCACTGAAGCTTTCTTT. Protein: CASSRGGEATEAFF. Drawing the rest from reference TRBV18 and TRBJ1-1, the complete variable domain is NAGVMQNPRHLVRRRGQEARLRCSPMKGHSHVYWYRQLPEEGLKFMVYLQKENIIDESGMPKERFSAEFPKEGPSILRIQQVVRGDSAAYFCASSRGGEATEAFFGQGTRLTVV.

This chain connects TRBV15 to TRBJ1-2; D is uncertain. Between the trimmed V and J ends, which lost 0 bases and 4 bases, there was a span of 12 bases. The V gene's germline CDR1 is LNHNV and CDR2 YYDKDF (reference sequence). CDR3 length: 15 amino acids. The CDR3 DNA reads as TGTGCCACCAGCAGAGAATTTCACCGGAGCTATGGCTACACCTTC. Translated: CATSREFHRSYGYTF.

A few counts support this clonotype. The chain couples TRBV20-1 to TRBJ2-3, with 9 bases lining up with TRBD1. The ends lost 0 bases at V and 4 bases at J; junction bases unmatched: 5. The CDR3 sequence is 15 residues long. CDR1 is DFQATT and CDR2 is SNEGSKA in the germline V gene (reference sequence). The CDR3 sequence: CSAREYRGRADTQYF. CDR3 coding DNA: TGCAGTGCTAGAGAATACAGGGGGCGCGCAGATACGCAGTATTTT.

This clonotype counts as medium-sized (0.01 to 0.1%). The V and J genes are TRBV11-2 and TRBJ2-1; TRBD1 agrees at 12 bases. Germline V gene lookup returns CDR1 SGHAT and CDR2 FQNNGV. CDR3 size: 18 residues. J was trimmed by 13 bases and V by 0 bases; bases with no gene match: 16. The CDR3 nucleotides are TGTGCCAGCAGCTTAGATGGTCCCCGGGACAGGGGGCTCTCGGGACAGTTCTTC. Translation gives CASSLDGPRDRGLSGQFF.

This clonotype was detected a few times. The gene calls are TRBV6-5 and TRBJ1-5; maybe TRBD1 (5 bases). Looked up from germline, CDR1 is MNHEY and CDR2 is SVGAGI. CDR3 length equals 15 residues. V was cut by 3 bases and J by 5 bases, with 14 bases left in between. In DNA, the CDR3 is TGTGCCAGCAGTTATGGGGCCTTTGGAGATCAGCCCCAGCATTTT. Its translation: CASSYGAFGDQPQHF.

The chain couples TRBV5-4 to TRBJ1-5, with 7 positions matching TRBD1. The CDR3 consists of 15 residues. The V segment lost 4 bases and the J segment 3 bases; nucleotides outside the gene matches: 7. Germline-derived CDR1 and CDR2 are SGHNT and YYREEE (reference sequence). CDR3 nucleotides: TGTGCCAGCAGCATGGACACAGGGGCCAATCAGCCCCAGCATTTT. Translation gives CASSMDTGANQPQHF.

The chain combines TRBV7-9 with TRBJ2-3, with D unclear. V lost 1 base and J 2 bases, leaving 7 bases between the germline ends. This CDR3 region has 14 residues. Germline lookup yields CDR1 SEHNR and CDR2 FQNEAQ (reference sequence). In DNA form, the CDR3 reads TGTGCCAGCAGCTTAGTTCCTCACACAGATACGCAGTATTTT. It translates to CASSLVPHTDTQYF.

The rearrangement links TRBV20-1 to TRBJ2-5, with a weak D call TRBD1 (5 bases). The V and J ends lost 5 bases and 3 bases respectively, with 13 bases between them. CDR3 length: 13 amino acids. CDR1 and CDR2 (germline): DFQATT, SNEGSKA (reference sequence). CDR3 loop: CSARRTGEETQYF. Here the CDR3 DNA reads TGCAGTGCTCGAAGAACAGGTGAAGAGACCCAGTACTTC.

This clonotype turned up a few times. This chain connects TRBV5-6 to TRBJ2-3; the match to TRBD2 covers 8 bases. This CDR3 has 14 amino acids. The junction had 6 bases not matched to a gene; V was cut back by 4 bases and J by 5 bases. Per germline, CDR1 SGHDT and CDR2 YYEEEE. The CDR3 nucleotides read TGTGCCAGCAGCCTCTTGCGGGGGGTAGATACGCAGTATTTT. Translating it yields CASSLLRGVDTQYF.

The chain carries TRBV27 and TRBJ1-4; 9 positions match TRBD1. V trimming: 5 bases; J trimming: 8 bases; junction bases outside the gene matches: 9. This CDR3 comprises 15 residues. Germline V gives CDR1 MNHEY, CDR2 SMNVEV (reference sequence). This chain's CDR3 is CASSPLGTGWEKLFF. CDR3 in DNA: TGTGCCAGCAGTCCACTGGGGACAGGGTGGGAAAAACTGTTTTTT.

This chain connects TRBV11-3 to TRBJ1-1; D possibly corresponds to TRBD1 (5 bases). CDR1 and CDR2 from the germline V gene are SGHNT and YENEEA. V lost 6 bases and J lost 4, with 9 bases in between. CDR3 length: 12 residues. As DNA, the CDR3 is TGTGCCAGCAGTTGGGGGTCCACTGAAGCTTTCTTT. Translated: CASSWGSTEAFF.

This clonotype was detected a few times. The CDR3 loop is CASSRDDSYEQYF. CDR3 in DNA: TGCGCCAGCAGCCGGGACGACTCCTACGAGCAGTACTTC. V is TRBV5-1 and J is TRBJ2-7; D could derive from TRBD1 or TRBD2 (5 bases each). CDR3 length equals 13 residues. V lost 4 bases to trimming and J lost 0 bases, with 8 bases between them. Germline values: CDR1 SGHRS, CDR2 YFSETQ.

This clonotype was recorded a few times. The CDR3 sequence: CASSRRGQGVSVYQETQYF. The DNA for the CDR3 is TGTGCCAGCAGCCGACGGGGGCAGGGAGTAAGCGTCTACCAAGAGACCCAGTACTTC. V usage is TRBV3-1 and J usage is TRBJ2-5; D may match TRBD1 or TRBD2 (6 bases each). V dropped 4 bases and J dropped 0 bases, with 24 bases sitting between them. The CDR3 runs to 19 residues. In germline, CDR1 is LGHDT, CDR2 YNNKEL (reference sequence).

The chain employs TRBV4-1 and TRBJ1-6; D possibly corresponds to TRBD1 (6 bases). Germline V gives CDR1 MGHRA, CDR2 YSYEKL. The ends were cut back, 0 bases at V and 14 bases at J, with 11 bases in the middle. The CDR3 extends over 13 amino acids. The CDR3 is CASSQDQGQTLHF. The DNA for the CDR3 is TGCGCCAGCAGCCAAGATCAAGGACAGACCCTCCACTTT.

The table lists this clonotype with many counts. The J gene is TRBJ2-3, the V gene TRBV11-2; 12 positions agree with TRBD2. V shed 3 bases and J 0 bases; nucleotides not matched to a gene: 1. The germline V gene encodes CDR1 SGHAT and CDR2 FQNNGV. The CDR3 consists of 16 residues. CDR3 protein: CASSFGLAGSTDTQYF. CDR3 bases: TGTGCCAGCAGCTTCGGACTAGCGGGGAGCACAGATACGCAGTATTTT.

This clonotype was seen a handful of times. J is TRBJ2-1 and V is TRBV20-1, with 11 bases aligning to TRBD2. Germline CDR1 DFQATT, CDR2 SNEGSKA (reference sequence). The CDR3 is 15 amino acids. J was trimmed by 2 bases and V by 6 bases; bases with no gene match: 6. CDR3 loop: CSAPTSGVAYNEQFF. In DNA, the CDR3 is TGCAGTGCACCGACTAGCGGGGTGGCCTACAATGAGCAGTTCTTC.

In this sample, this clonotype turned up many times. The V gene is TRBV7-8, the J gene TRBJ2-1, with 7 bases lining up with TRBD1. CDR1 SGHVS and CDR2 FQNEAQ come from the germline V gene. The CDR3 totals 15 residues. After removal of 4 bases from V and 0 bases from J, the junction contained 3 bases not matched to a gene. CDR3 DNA sequence: TGTGCCAGCAGCTATGACAGGGTCTCCTACAATGAGCAGTTCTTC. Translation: CASSYDRVSYNEQFF.

At least ten counts were recorded for this clonotype. The chain uses TRBV15 and TRBJ2-1; the D is unclear. Germline V gives CDR1 LNHNV, CDR2 YYDKDF (reference sequence). V was cut by 0 bases and J by 5 bases, with 8 bases left in between. This CDR3 is built from 14 residues. This CDR3 reads CATSRDNQDNEQFF. The CDR3 DNA follows: TGTGCCACCAGCAGAGATAACCAGGACAATGAGCAGTTCTTC.

This clonotype was found many times. This CDR3 is CASSFEAGAEAFF. DNA of the CDR3: TGCGCCAGCAGCTTTGAGGCGGGCGCTGAAGCTTTCTTT. The chain employs TRBV5-1 and TRBJ1-1; no clear D gene. The germline gives CDR1 SGHRS, CDR2 YFSETQ. The germline V and J ends were trimmed by 2 bases and 6 bases, with 11 bases remaining between them. There are 13 residues in the CDR3.

This clonotype was counted between two and nine times. The V gene is TRBV3-1, the J gene TRBJ2-5; D uncertain. The germline CDR1 and CDR2 sequences are LGHDT and YNNKEL (reference sequence). The CDR3 has 16 residues. V lost 5 bases to trimming and J lost 4 bases, with 20 bases between them. The CDR3 DNA follows: TGTGCCAGCAGCACCCACCTGACTGAGACCTCAGAGACCCAGTACTTC. Translation gives CASSTHLTETSETQYF.